Shown below are 20 T cell receptor beta chains from a single sample sequenced in a study of blood T cell repertoires in COVID-19. Using immunoSEQ multiplex PCR, the repertoire was profiled, and TCRdb retains in-frame clones only, with some absent. The sample holds about 380,000 clones, 88% seen once. The specimen sequenced was PBMCs or T cells enriched from blood (not recorded which). These receptors came from a woman aged 18-29 years who had recovered from COVID-19.

The chain employs TRBV10-3 and TRBJ1-4; D is perhaps TRBD1 (6 bases). This CDR3 spans 13 amino acids. Germline assignment: CDR1 ENHRY and CDR2 SYGVKD. V was trimmed by 6 bases and J by 7 bases, leaving 12 bases between them. The DNA of the CDR3 is TGTGCCATCAGGAACCGGACAGTTGAAAAACTGTTTTTT. This encodes CAIRNRTVEKLFF.

The chain links TRBV5-4 to TRBJ1-6; D not certain. Trimming left V 4 bases short and J 0 bases short, with 17 bases between. The germline V gene encodes CDR1 SGHNT and CDR2 YYREEE (reference sequence). The CDR3 has 18 amino acids. The CDR3, as DNA: TGTGCCAGCAGCCCGCGGGAGCAGGTTCACTCCTATAATTCACCCCTCCACTTT. Protein sequence: CASSPREQVHSYNSPLHF.

The genes are TRBV19 and TRBJ2-5; 9 bases are a match to TRBD1. In germline, CDR1 is LNHDA, CDR2 SQIVND (reference sequence). J lost 4 bases, V lost 5 bases, and 8 bases had no gene match. The CDR3 spans 15 residues. The CDR3 region has the DNA TGTGCCAGTAGTTTCGGGACAGGGTTCCCAGAGACCCAGTACTTC. Its translation: CASSFGTGFPETQYF.

The chain is built from TRBV30 and TRBJ2-7, with 9 bases that match TRBD1. Germline CDR1 reads GTSNPN; CDR2 reads SVGIG (reference sequence). The CDR3 loop spans 14 amino acids. The ends lost 0 bases at V and 3 bases at J; junction bases unmatched: 3. The CDR3 spells CAWSVTGGNYEQYF. The DNA of the CDR3 is TGTGCCTGGAGTGTTACAGGGGGCAACTACGAGCAGTACTTC. Full variable domain (missing parts from reference TRBV30 and TRBJ2-7): SQTIHQWPATLVQPVGSPLSLECTVEGTSNPNLYWYRQAAGRGLQLLFYSVGIGQISSEVPQNLSASRPQDRQFILSSKKLLLSDSGFYLCAWSVTGGNYEQYFGPGTRLTVT.

This chain joins TRBV9 and TRBJ2-3, with 9 nucleotides matching TRBD1. The germline CDR1 and CDR2 sequences are SGDLS and YYNGEE. The J segment lost 4 bases and the V segment lost 4 bases, leaving 4 bases of the junction unmatched. The CDR3 contains 14 residues. CDR3 protein: CASSLGQGSDTQYF. Here the CDR3 DNA reads TGTGCCAGCAGCCTGGGACAGGGTTCAGATACGCAGTATTTT.

The rearrangement joins TRBV6-1 to TRBJ1-2; 12 positions match TRBD1. V shed 2 bases and J 7 bases; nucleotides not matched to a gene: 5. This CDR3 contains 15 residues. Germline loops: CDR1 MNHNS, CDR2 SASEGT. The CDR3: CASSEQGQGALGYTF. The CDR3 DNA sequence: TGTGCCAGCAGTGAACAGGGACAGGGGGCTCTTGGCTACACCTTC.

V and J are TRBV6-2 or TRBV6-3 and TRBJ1-1; D is perhaps TRBD1 (5 bases). CDR3 length equals 15 residues. V was shortened by 0 bases and J by 1 base, with 9 bases between the two germline ends. Per germline, CDR1 MNHEY and CDR2 SVGEGT. The chain's CDR3 is CASSYSDSWNTEAFF. In DNA, the CDR3 is TGTGCCAGCAGTTACTCAGACAGCTGGAACACTGAAGCTTTCTTT.

This sequence joins TRBV9 and TRBJ1-2, with TRBD1 matching over 9 bases. The germline V gene encodes CDR1 SGDLS and CDR2 YYNGEE. This CDR3 contains 15 residues. V lost 2 bases and J lost 12; bases outside the gene matches: 14. CDR3 bases: TGTGCCAGCAGCGTTTCCGGGACAGGGCCCCCGTTGGACACCTTC. Residues: CASSVSGTGPPLDTF.

The rearrangement uses TRBV15 and TRBJ2-7, with 7 bases aligning to TRBD1. From germline, CDR1 is LNHNV and CDR2 YYDKDF (reference sequence). The junction had 12 bases not matched to a gene; V was cut back by 0 bases and J by 1 base. This CDR3 is 18 amino acids long. The CDR3 here is CATSREWTGRLYSYEQYF. The CDR3 DNA is TGTGCCACCAGCAGAGAATGGACAGGTCGCCTTTATTCCTACGAGCAGTACTTC.

The V gene is TRBV6-4, the J gene TRBJ2-2; tentative D call: TRBD1 (5 bases). Trimming pared 6 bases from V and 5 bases from J, leaving 10 bases between. The V gene's germline CDR1 is MRHNA and CDR2 SNTAGT. There are 13 residues in the CDR3. CDR3 nucleotides: TGTGCCAGCAGAGGACAACAGACCGGGGAGCTGTTTTTT. Protein sequence: CASRGQQTGELFF.

CDR3 nucleotides: TGTGCCAGCAGCTGGGGTTGGACTATTGAGACCCAGTACTTC. As protein: CASSWGWTIETQYF. The chain recombines TRBV7-2 with TRBJ2-5; tentatively, D is TRBD2 (6 bases). The CDR3 totals 14 residues. CDR1 is SGHTA, CDR2 FQGNSA, per germline. Trimming took 4 bases from V and 5 from J, leaving 14 bases between them.

This clone has a handful of counts. The chain links TRBV6-1 to TRBJ1-2; perhaps TRBD1 as D (5 bases). The CDR3 sequence is 17 residues long. CDR1 and CDR2 from the germline V gene are MNHNS and SASEGT. The V gene lost 2 bases and the J gene lost 4 bases, with 20 bases spanning the gap. The CDR3 region has the DNA TGTGCCAGCAGTGAATACGGAGGGACGCCGGGGGGCTATGGCTACACCTTC. Encoded protein: CASSEYGGTPGGYGYTF.

This clone was counted a single time. The chain recombines TRBV10-2 with TRBJ1-5; D may be TRBD1 (6 bases). The germline V gene encodes CDR1 WSHSY and CDR2 SAAADI. The V end lost 2 bases, the J end lost 2 bases, and 16 bases lay between the germline ends. CDR3 length: 17 residues. For the CDR3, the DNA is TGCGCCAGCAGTGAGGCACAGGGCATAGATCGCAATCAGCCCCAGCATTTT. It specifies CASSEAQGIDRNQPQHF.

The CDR3 reads CASSLARTAWDVREQYF. The CDR3 DNA reads TGTGCCAGCAGCTTGGCGAGGACAGCCTGGGACGTACGCGAGCAGTACTTC. The genes are TRBV5-6 and TRBJ2-7; D possibly corresponds to TRBD1 (6 bases). The CDR3 consists of 17 residues. V was cut by 0 bases and J by 6 bases, with 22 bases left in between. Germline V lookup: CDR1 SGHDT, CDR2 YYEEEE.

This clone was seen a single time. This chain connects TRBV24-1 to TRBJ1-5; D remains unclear. This CDR3 has 14 amino acids. Germline V gives CDR1 KGHDR, CDR2 SFDVKD. Trimming cost V 5 bases and J 5 bases, with 12 bases left between them. CDR3 in amino acids: CATSGAPLDQPQHF. CDR3 in DNA: TGTGCCACCAGTGGAGCTCCTCTCGATCAGCCCCAGCATTTT.

The chain employs TRBV7-9 and TRBJ1-1; D call uncertain. Per the germline V gene, CDR1 is SEHNR and CDR2 is FQNEAQ (reference sequence). V dropped 0 bases and J dropped 11 bases, with 16 bases sitting between them. The length of the CDR3 is 14 residues. The CDR3 reads CASSLAEVERGAFF. CDR3 in DNA: TGTGCCAGCAGCTTAGCAGAGGTGGAGAGAGGGGCTTTCTTT.

The rearrangement joins TRBV19 to TRBJ2-2; D gene ambiguous. The V and J ends lost 7 bases and 1 base respectively, with 7 bases between them. CDR3 length: 13 residues. Germline loops: CDR1 LNHDA, CDR2 SQIVND (reference sequence). In nucleotides, the CDR3 is TGTGCCAGTACCCCGAGGAACACCGGGGAGCTGTTTTTT. Protein product: CASTPRNTGELFF.

Details on this clone: This sample also contains other DNA sequences that code for the same CDR3. The gene calls are TRBV6-5 and TRBJ1-1; 7 bases fit TRBD1. With V trimmed by 6 bases and J by 0 bases, 4 bases remained unmatched. Germline V gene data show CDR1 as MNHEY and CDR2 as SVGAGI. This CDR3 has 14 amino acids. CDR3 DNA sequence: TGTGCCAGCAGCTTGGGACAGTTGAACACTGAAGCTTTCTTT. Translated, it gives CASSLGQLNTEAFF.

CDR3 amino acids: CASSPGQGLAFF. CDR3 coding DNA: TGTGCCAGCAGCCCCGGGCAGGGTTTAGCTTTCTTT. This chain links TRBV12-3 or TRBV12-4 with TRBJ1-1, with D perhaps TRBD1 (5 bases). V dropped 6 bases and J dropped 10 bases, with 15 bases sitting between them. The CDR3 has 12 residues.

The gene calls are TRBV12-3 or TRBV12-4 and TRBJ2-7; D is perhaps TRBD2 (5 bases). The CDR3 has 12 amino acids. V lost 5 bases and J lost 7, with 12 bases in between. CDR3: CASSPFGGEQYF. CDR3 DNA: TGTGCCAGCAGTCCCTTCGGCGGGGAGCAGTACTTC.